The subject of this entry is one T cell receptor (beta chain). Construction of the TCRbeta library involved unique molecular identifiers. TCRdb itself ran the PCR reads through MiXCR, one entry per CDR3 protein. The table lists about 440,000 distinct CDR3 sequences, roughly 44% of them singletons, with approximately 25% in the top ten. This sample is drawn from a study of T-cell reconstitution after alpha-beta-depleted transplantation in children. Trimming pared 4 bases from V and 7 bases from J, leaving 11 bases between. Germline loops: CDR1 MGHDK, CDR2 SYGVNS. The CDR3 is made up of 13 amino acids. V usage is TRBV25-1 and J usage is TRBJ1-5, with D hard to call. The sequencing here drew on PBMCs, taken before TCRalphabeta/CD19-depleted stem cell transplant. This receptor was obtained from a girl aged 2-10 years with aplastic anemia, due to receive a stem cell transplant. CDR3 in amino acids: CASSGGGGQPQHF. CDR3 nucleotide sequence: TGTGCCAGCAGTGGGGGAGGAGGACAGCCCCAGCATTTT. Supplemented by reference TRBV25-1 and TRBJ1-5, the full variable domain reads EADIYQTPRYLVIGTGKKITLECSQTMGHDKMYWYQQDPGMELHLIHYSYGVNSTEKGDLSSESTVSRIRTEHFPLTLESARPSHTSQYLCASSGGGGQPQHFGDGTRLSIL.